The 5 T cell receptor beta chains given below trace back to one sample, sequenced in a study of Ad26.COV2.S vaccination and SARS-CoV-2 variants. Treatment noted: approximately 18 received Ad26.COV2.S at low or high dose, single or two shots; about 5 received placebo; per-sample allocation not given. Sampling took place 63 days after the first vaccine or placebo injection. Produced via immunoSEQ multiplex PCR; TCRdb's table is partial and in-frame only. The data hold about 470,000 clones, with about nine tenths observed a single time. The sample here was peripheral blood, taken in a trial of Ad26.COV2.S vaccine versus placebo. The source of these receptors is a person aged 18 to 59 who received the Ad26.COV2.S COVID-19 vaccine or a placebo.

The rearrangement uses TRBV7-2 and TRBJ2-3; D may be TRBD1 (5 bases). Germline assignment: CDR1 SGHTA and CDR2 FQGNSA. This CDR3 has 15 residues. Trimming stripped 5 bases from V and 2 bases from J, with 14 bases between. CDR3 DNA sequence: TGTGCCAGCAGCCCATGGGGCGGAGACACAGATACGCAGTATTTT. Protein sequence: CASSPWGGDTDTQYF.

This rearrangement joins TRBV5-6 to TRBJ2-3, with 9 bases matching TRBD1. V trimming: 1 base; J trimming: 0 bases; junction bases outside the gene matches: 6. The length of the CDR3 is 17 residues. The germline V gene has CDR1 SGHDT and CDR2 YYEEEE. The DNA for the CDR3 is TGTGCCAGCAGCTTGTGGACAGGGGTTCGAAGCACAGATACGCAGTATTTT. This sequence encodes CASSLWTGVRSTDTQYF.

This clone was seen a few times. The V call is TRBV10-3, the J call TRBJ1-5; D not resolved. Trimming took 6 bases from V and 4 from J, leaving 7 bases between them. Germline CDR1 is ENHRY and CDR2 is SYGVKD. This CDR3 is built from 12 residues. This CDR3 reads CAISEGNQPQHF. CDR3 nucleotide sequence: TGTGCCATCAGCGAAGGGAATCAGCCCCAGCATTTT.

The chain carries TRBV6-6 and TRBJ1-5; D remains unclear. From germline, CDR1 is MNHNY and CDR2 SVGAGI (reference sequence). V gave up 6 bases and J gave up 2 bases, with 11 bases separating them. This CDR3 comprises 14 residues. The CDR3 DNA is TGTGCCAGCAGCGACACCCGGGGCAATCAGCCCCAGCATTTT. This codes for CASSDTRGNQPQHF.

The rearrangement uses TRBV9 and TRBJ2-1, with D perhaps TRBD1 or TRBD2 (5 bases each). Trimming cost V 0 bases and J 10 bases, with 17 bases left between them. Germline CDR1 and CDR2: SGDLS and YYNGEE. The CDR3 extends over 15 amino acids. CDR3 nucleotides: TGTGCCAGCAGCGTAGAGGGGACCCGGGTCGTGGAGCAGTTCTTC. Protein product: CASSVEGTRVVEQFF.